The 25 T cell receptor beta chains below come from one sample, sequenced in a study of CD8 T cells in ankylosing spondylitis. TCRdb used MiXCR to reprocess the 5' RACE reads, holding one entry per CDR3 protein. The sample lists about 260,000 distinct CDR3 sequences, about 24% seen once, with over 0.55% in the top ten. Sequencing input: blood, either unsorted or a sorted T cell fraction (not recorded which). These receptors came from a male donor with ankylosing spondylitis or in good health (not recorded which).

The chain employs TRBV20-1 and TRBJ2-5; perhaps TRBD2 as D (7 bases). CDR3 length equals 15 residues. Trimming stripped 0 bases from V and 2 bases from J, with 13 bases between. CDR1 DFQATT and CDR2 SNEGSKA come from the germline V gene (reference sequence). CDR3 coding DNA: TGCAGTGCTAGAGAGGCGGGGGCCATTCAAGAGACCCAGTACTTC. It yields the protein CSAREAGAIQETQYF.

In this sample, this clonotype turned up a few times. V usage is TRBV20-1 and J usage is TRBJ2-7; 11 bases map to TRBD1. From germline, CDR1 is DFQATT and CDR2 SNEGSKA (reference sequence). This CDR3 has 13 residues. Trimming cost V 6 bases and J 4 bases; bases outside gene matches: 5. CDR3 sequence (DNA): TGCAGTGCCCGGACAGGGGGCATGTACGAGCAGTACTTC. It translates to CSARTGGMYEQYF.

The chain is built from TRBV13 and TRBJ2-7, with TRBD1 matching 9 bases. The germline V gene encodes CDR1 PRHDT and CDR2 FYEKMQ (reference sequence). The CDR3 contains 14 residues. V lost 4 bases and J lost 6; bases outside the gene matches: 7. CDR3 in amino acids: CASSSGQGRGEQYF. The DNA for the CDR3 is TGTGCCAGCAGCTCGGGACAGGGACGAGGCGAGCAGTACTTC.

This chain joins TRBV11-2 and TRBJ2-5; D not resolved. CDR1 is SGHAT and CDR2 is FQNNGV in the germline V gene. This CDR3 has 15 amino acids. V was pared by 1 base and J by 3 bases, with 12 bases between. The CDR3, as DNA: TGTGCCAGCAGCTTAGGTGGTGGGCAGGAAGAGACCCAGTACTTC. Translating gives CASSLGGGQEETQYF.

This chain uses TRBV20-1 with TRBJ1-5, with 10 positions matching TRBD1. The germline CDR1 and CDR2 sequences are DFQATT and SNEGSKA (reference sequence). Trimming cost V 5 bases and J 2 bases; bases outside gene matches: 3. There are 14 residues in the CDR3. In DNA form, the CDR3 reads TGCAGTGCTGCGGACAGGGGGGGCAATCAGCCCCAGCATTTT. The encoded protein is CSAADRGGNQPQHF.

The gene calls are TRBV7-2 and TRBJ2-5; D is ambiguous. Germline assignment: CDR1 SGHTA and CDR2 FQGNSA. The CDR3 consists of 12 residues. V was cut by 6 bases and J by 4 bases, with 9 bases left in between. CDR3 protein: CASSEVGETQYF. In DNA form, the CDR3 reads TGTGCCAGCAGTGAAGTCGGAGAGACCCAGTACTTC.

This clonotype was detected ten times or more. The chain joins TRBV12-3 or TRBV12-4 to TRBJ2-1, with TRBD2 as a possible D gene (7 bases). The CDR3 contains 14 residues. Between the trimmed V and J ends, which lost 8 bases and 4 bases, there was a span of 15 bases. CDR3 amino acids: CASQTRGLYNEQFF. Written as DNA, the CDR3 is TGTGCCAGCCAAACGCGGGGGCTTTACAATGAGCAGTTCTTC.

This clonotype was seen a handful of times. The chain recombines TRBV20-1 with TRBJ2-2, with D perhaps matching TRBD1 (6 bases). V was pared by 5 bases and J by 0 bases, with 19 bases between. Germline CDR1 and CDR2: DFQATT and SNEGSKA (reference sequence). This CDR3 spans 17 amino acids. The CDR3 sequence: CSAYPMGADTNTGELFF. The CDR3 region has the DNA TGCAGTGCTTACCCGATGGGGGCGGATACGAACACCGGGGAGCTGTTTTTT.

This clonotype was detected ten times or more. The CDR3: CASSQEVWRGGETQYF. In DNA, the CDR3 is TGTGCCAGCAGCCAAGAAGTCTGGAGGGGGGGAGAGACCCAGTACTTC. The genes are TRBV4-2 and TRBJ2-5, with TRBD2 as a possible D gene (7 bases). The germline V gene has CDR1 LGHNA and CDR2 YNFKEQ. This CDR3 contains 16 residues. V gave up 0 bases and J gave up 4 bases, with 15 bases separating them.

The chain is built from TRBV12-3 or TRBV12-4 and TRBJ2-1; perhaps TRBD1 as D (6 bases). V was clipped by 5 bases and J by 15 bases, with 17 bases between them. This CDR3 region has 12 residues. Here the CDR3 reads CASSEDQGSGFF. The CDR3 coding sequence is TGTGCCAGCAGTGAAGATCAGGGGTCTGGGTTCTTC.

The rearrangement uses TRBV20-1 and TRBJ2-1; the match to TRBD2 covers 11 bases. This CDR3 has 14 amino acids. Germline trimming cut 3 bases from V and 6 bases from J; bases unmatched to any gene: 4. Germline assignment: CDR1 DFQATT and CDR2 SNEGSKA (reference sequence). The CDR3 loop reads CSASSGGAGNEQFF. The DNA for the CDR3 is TGCAGTGCTAGTAGCGGGGGGGCCGGCAATGAGCAGTTCTTC.

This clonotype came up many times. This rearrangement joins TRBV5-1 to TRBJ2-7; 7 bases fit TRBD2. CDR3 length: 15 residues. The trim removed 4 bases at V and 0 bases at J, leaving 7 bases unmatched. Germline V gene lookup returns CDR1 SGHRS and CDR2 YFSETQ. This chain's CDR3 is CASSVMTGGSYEQYF. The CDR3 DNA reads TGCGCCAGCAGCGTTATGACGGGGGGCTCCTACGAGCAGTACTTC. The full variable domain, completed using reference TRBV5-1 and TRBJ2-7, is KAGVTQTPRYLIKTRGQQVTLSCSPISGHRSVSWYQQTPGQGLQFLFEYFSETQRNKGNFPGRFSGRQFSNSRSEMNVSTLELGDSALYLCASSVMTGGSYEQYFGPGTRLTVT.

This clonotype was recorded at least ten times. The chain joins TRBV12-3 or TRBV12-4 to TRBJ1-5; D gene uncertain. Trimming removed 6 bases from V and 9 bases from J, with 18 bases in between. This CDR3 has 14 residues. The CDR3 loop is CASSRTDSVMPQHF. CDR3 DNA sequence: TGTGCCAGCAGCCGGACGGACTCCGTGATGCCCCAGCATTTT.

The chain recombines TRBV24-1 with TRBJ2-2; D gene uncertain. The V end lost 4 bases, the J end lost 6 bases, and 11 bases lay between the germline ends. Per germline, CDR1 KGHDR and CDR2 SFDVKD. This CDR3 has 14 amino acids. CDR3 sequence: CATSDPLHPGELFF. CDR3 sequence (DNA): TGTGCCACCAGTGACCCACTCCATCCCGGGGAGCTGTTTTTT.

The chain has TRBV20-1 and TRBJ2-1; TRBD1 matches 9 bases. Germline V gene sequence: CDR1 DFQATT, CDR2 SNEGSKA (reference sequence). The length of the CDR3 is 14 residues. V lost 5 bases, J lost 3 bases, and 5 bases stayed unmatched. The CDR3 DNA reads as TGCAGTGCTCATTTGGGACAGGGCTACAATGAGCAGTTCTTC. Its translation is CSAHLGQGYNEQFF.

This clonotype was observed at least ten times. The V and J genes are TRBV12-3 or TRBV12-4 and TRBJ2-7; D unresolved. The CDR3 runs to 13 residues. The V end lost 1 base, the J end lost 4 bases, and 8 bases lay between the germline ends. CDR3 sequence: CASSLVQKYEQYF. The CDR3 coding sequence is TGTGCCAGCAGTTTAGTACAGAAATACGAGCAGTACTTC.

For the CDR3, the DNA is TGTGCCAGCAGGGGCAGGGCTAGCGACTACAATGAGCAGTTCTTC. It translates to CASRGRASDYNEQFF. The chain joins TRBV12-3 or TRBV12-4 to TRBJ2-1, with a possible D match to TRBD2 (6 bases). This CDR3 is 15 amino acids long. V was cut by 6 bases and J by 3 bases, with 15 bases left in between.

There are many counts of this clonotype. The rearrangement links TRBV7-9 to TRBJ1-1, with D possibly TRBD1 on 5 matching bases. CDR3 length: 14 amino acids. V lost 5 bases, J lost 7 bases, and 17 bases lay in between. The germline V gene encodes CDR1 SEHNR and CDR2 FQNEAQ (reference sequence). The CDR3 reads CASSPAGRTNEAFF. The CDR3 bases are TGTGCCAGCAGCCCCGCAGGGAGAACCAATGAAGCTTTCTTT.

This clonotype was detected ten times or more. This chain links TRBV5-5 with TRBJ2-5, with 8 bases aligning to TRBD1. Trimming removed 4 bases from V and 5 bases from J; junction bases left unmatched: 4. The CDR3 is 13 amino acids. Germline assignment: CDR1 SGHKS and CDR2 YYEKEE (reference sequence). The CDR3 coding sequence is TGTGCCAGCAGCCGGACAGGGCGTGAGACCCAGTACTTC. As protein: CASSRTGRETQYF.

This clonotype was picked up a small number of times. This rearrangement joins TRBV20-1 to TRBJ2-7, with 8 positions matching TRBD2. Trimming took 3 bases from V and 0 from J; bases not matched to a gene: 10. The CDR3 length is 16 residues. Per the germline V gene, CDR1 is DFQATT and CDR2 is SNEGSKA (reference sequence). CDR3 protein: CSASGGGRQDSYEQYF. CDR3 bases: TGCAGTGCTAGTGGGGGCGGGAGGCAAGACTCCTACGAGCAGTACTTC.

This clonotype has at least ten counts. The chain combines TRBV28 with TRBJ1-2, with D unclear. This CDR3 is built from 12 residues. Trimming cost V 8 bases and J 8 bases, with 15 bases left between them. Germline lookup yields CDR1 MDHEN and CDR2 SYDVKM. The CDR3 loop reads CASSVRFGGYTF. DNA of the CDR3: TGTGCCAGCTCTGTCCGCTTCGGGGGCTACACCTTC.

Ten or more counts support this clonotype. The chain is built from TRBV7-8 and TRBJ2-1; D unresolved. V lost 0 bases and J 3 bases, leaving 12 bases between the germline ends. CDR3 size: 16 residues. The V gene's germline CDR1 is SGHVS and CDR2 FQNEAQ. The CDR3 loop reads CASSLARRQNYNEQFF. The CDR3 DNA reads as TGTGCCAGCAGCTTAGCGAGACGCCAGAACTACAATGAGCAGTTCTTC.

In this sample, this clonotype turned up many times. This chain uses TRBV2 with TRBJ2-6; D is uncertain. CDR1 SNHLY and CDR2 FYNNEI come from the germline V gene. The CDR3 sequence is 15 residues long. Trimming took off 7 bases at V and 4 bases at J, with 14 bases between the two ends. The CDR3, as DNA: TGTGCCAGCACTCCCATGGAGACCGGGGCCAACGTCCTGACTTTC. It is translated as CASTPMETGANVLTF.

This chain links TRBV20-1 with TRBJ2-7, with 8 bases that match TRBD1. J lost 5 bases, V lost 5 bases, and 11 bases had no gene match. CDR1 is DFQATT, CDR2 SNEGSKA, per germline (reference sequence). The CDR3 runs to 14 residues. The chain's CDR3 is CSAEGQGAFHEQYF. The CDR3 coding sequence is TGCAGTGCTGAGGGGCAGGGGGCGTTCCACGAGCAGTACTTC.

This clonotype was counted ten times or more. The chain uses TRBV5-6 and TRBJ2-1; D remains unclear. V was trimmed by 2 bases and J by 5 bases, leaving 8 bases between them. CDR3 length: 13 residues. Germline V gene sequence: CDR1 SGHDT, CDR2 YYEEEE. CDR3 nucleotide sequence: TGTGCCAGCAGCTTCTCGGCGAACAATGAGCAGTTCTTC. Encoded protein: CASSFSANNEQFF.